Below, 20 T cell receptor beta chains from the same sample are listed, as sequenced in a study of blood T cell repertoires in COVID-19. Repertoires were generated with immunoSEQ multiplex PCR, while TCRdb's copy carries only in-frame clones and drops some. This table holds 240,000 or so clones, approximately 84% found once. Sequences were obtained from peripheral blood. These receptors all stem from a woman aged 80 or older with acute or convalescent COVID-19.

Here the CDR3 DNA reads TGCGCCAGCAGCCAAGATACGAACACCGGGGAGCTGTTTTTT. Amino acid sequence: CASSQDTNTGELFF. V usage is TRBV4-1 and J usage is TRBJ2-2, with D uncertain. V dropped 0 bases and J dropped 0 bases, with 2 bases sitting between them. This CDR3 region has 14 residues. Germline V gives CDR1 MGHRA, CDR2 YSYEKL.

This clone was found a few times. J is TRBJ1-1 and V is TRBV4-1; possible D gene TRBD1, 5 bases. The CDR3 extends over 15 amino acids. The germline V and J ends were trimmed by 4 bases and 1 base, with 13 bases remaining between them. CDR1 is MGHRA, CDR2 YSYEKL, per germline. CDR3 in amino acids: CASSPDGQGNTEAFF. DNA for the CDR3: TGCGCCAGCAGCCCTGACGGGCAGGGGAACACTGAAGCTTTCTTT.

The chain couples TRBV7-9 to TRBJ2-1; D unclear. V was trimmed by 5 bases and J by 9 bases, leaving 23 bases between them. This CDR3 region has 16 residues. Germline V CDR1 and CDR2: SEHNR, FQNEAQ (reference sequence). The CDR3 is CASSPGALSLRFEQFF. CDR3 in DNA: TGTGCCAGCAGCCCCGGAGCCTTAAGCTTACGGTTTGAGCAGTTCTTC.

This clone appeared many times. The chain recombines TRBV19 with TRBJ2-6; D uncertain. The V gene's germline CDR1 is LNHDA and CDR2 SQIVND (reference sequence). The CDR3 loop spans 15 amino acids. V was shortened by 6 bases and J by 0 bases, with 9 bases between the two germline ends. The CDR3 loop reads CASRTVGSGANVLTF. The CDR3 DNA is TGTGCCAGTAGGACTGTCGGCTCTGGGGCCAACGTCCTGACTTTC.

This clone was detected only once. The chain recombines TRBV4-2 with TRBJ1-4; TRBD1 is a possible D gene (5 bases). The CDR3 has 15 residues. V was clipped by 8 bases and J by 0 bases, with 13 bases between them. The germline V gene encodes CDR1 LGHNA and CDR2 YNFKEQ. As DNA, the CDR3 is TGTGCCAGCGGCAGCGGGGGGTCAACTAATGAAAAACTGTTTTTT. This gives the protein CASGSGGSTNEKLFF.

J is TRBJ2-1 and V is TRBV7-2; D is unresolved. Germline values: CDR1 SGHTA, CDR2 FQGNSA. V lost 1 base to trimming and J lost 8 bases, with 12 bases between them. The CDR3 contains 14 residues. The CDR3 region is CASSLVQRPDEQFF. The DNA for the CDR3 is TGTGCCAGCAGCTTAGTCCAGAGGCCCGATGAGCAGTTCTTC. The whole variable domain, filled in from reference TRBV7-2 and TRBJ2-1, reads GAGVSQSPSNKVTEKGKDVELRCDPISGHTALYWYRQSLGQGLEFLIYFQGNSAPDKSGLPSDRFSAERTGGSVSTLTIQRTQQEDSAVYLCASSLVQRPDEQFFGPGTRLTVL.

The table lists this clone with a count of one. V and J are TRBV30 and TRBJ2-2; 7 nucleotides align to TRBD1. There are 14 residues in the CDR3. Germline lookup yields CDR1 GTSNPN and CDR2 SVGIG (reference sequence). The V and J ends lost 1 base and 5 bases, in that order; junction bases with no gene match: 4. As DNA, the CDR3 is TGTGCCTGGAGTGGGGGCAGGGGGACCGGGGAGCTGTTTTTT. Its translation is CAWSGGRGTGELFF.

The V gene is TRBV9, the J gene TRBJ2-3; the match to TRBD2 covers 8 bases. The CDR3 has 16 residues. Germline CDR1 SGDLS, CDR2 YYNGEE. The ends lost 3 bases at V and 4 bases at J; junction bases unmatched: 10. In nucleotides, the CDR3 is TGTGCCAGCAGCGGATGGACTAGCTTAGTTCCAGATACGCAGTATTTT. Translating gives CASSGWTSLVPDTQYF.

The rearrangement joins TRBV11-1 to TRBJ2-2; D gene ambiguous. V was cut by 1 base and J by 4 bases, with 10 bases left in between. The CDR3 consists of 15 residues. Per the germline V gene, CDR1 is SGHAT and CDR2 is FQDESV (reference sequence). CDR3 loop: CASSLGLPSTGELFF. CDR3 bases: TGTGCCAGCAGCTTAGGACTGCCGAGCACCGGGGAGCTGTTTTTT.

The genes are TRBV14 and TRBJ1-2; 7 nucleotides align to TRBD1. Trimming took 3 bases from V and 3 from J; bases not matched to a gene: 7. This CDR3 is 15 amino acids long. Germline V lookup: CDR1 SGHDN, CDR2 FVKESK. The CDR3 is CASSQNRDSHYGYTF. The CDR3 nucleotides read TGTGCCAGCAGCCAGAACCGGGACAGTCACTATGGCTACACCTTC.

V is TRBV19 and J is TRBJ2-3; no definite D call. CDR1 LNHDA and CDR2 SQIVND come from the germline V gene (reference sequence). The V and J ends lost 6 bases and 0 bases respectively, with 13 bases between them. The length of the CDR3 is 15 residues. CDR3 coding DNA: TGTGCCAGTAGCCCCGGTTCCACGAGCACAGATACGCAGTATTTT. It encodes CASSPGSTSTDTQYF.

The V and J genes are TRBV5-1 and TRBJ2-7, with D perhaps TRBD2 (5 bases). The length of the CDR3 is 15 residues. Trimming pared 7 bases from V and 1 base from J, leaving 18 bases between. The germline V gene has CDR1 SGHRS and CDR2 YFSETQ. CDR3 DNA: TGCGCCAGCCGTAGCGCCCCGGGCGATTCCTACGAGCAGTACTTC. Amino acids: CASRSAPGDSYEQYF. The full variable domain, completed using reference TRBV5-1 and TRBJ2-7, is KAGVTQTPRYLIKTRGQQVTLSCSPISGHRSVSWYQQTPGQGLQFLFEYFSETQRNKGNFPGRFSGRQFSNSRSEMNVSTLELGDSALYLCASRSAPGDSYEQYFGPGTRLTVT.

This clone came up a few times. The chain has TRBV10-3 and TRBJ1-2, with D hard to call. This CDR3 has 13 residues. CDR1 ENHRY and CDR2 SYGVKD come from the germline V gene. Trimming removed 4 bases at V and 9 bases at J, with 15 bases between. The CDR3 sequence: CAISVSNSDRYTF. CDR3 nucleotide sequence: TGTGCCATCAGTGTTTCCAACAGTGATCGCTACACCTTC.

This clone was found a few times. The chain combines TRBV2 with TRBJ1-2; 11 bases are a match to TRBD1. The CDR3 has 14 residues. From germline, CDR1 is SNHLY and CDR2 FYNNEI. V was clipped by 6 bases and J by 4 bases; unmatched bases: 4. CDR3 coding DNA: TGTGCCAGCAGCCCCGGGACAGGGGGCTATGGCTACACCTTC. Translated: CASSPGTGGYGYTF.

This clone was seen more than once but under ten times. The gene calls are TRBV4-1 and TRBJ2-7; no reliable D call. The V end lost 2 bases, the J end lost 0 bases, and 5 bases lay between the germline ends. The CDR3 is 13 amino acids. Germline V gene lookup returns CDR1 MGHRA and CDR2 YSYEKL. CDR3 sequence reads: CASSQTSSYEQYF. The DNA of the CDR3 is TGCGCCAGCAGCCAAACGAGCTCCTACGAGCAGTACTTC.

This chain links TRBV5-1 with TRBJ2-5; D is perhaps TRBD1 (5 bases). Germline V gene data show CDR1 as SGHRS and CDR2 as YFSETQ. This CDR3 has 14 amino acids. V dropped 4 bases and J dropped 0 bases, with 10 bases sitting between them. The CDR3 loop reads CASSAGQHQETQYF. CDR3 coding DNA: TGCGCCAGCAGCGCCGGACAACACCAAGAGACCCAGTACTTC.

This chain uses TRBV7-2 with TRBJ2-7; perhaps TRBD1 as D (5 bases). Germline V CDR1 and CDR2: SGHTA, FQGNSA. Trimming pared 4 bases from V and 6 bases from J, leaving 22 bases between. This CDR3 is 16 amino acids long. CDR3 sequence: CASSSRITAGPVEQYF. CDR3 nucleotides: TGTGCCAGCAGCTCCCGAATAACTGCAGGGCCGGTCGAGCAGTACTTC.

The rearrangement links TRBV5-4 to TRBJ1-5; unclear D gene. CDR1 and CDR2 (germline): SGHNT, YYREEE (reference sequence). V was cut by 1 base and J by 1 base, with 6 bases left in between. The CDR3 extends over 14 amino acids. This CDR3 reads CASSLKESNQPQHF. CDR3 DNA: TGTGCCAGCAGCTTGAAAGAGAGCAATCAGCCCCAGCATTTT.

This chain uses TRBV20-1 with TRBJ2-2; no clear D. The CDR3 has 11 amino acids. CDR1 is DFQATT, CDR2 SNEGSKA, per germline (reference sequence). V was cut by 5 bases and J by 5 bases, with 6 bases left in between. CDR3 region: CSAGSTGELFF. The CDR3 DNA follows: TGCAGTGCTGGCTCGACCGGGGAGCTGTTTTTT.

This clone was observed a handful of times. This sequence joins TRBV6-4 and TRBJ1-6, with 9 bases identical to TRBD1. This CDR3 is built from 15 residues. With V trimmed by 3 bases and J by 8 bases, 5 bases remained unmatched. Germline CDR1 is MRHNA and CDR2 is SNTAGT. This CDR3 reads CASSEAGTGHSPLHF. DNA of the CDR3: TGTGCCAGCAGTGAAGCGGGGACAGGGCATTCACCCCTCCACTTT.